The entry that follows covers one T cell receptor beta chain sequence. As every portion of the isolated RNA was reverse transcribed, the sequencing read expressed TCRB transcripts. Only in-frame clones appear in the TCRdb table, and some are missing; sequencing was by immunoSEQ multiplex PCR. The sample carries over 300,000 clones, 8% recorded once. Germline V gene data show CDR1 as MNHNS and CDR2 as SASEGT. The CDR3 is made up of 13 amino acids. Between the trimmed V and J ends, which lost 7 bases and 4 bases, there was a span of 13 bases. These data come from a study of beta chain features in type 1 diabetes.

V gene TRBV6-1 combines with J gene TRBJ1-2, with D possibly matching TRBD1 (6 bases). The sequence was obtained from a woman between 18 and 30 years old in good health. Sequenced material: central memory CD4+ T cells from blood. In nucleotides, the CDR3 is TGTGCCAGCAACCGACAGGATAGCTATGGCTACACCTTC. Amino acids: CASNRQDSYGYTF.